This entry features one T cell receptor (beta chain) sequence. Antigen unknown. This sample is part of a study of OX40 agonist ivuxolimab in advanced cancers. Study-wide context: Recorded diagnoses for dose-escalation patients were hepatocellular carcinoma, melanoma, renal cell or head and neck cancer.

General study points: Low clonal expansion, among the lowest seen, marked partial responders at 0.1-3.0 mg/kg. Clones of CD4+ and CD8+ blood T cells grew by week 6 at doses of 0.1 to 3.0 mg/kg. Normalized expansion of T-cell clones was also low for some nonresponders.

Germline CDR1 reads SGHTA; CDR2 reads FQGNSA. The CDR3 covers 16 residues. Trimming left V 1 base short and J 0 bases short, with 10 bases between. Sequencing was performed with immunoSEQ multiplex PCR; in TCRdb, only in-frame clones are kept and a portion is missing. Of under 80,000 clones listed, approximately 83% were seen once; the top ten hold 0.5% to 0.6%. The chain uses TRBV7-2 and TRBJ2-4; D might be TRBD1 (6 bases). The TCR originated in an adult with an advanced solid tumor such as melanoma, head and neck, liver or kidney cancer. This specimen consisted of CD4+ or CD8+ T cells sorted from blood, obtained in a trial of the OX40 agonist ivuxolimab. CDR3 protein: CASSLEQGLAKNIQYF. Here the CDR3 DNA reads TGTGCCAGCAGCTTAGAACAGGGTTTAGCCAAAAACATTCAGTACTTC.